Only a few counts were recorded for the clone carrying this T cell receptor (beta chain). This sample is part of a study of blood T cells in healthy people across ages. Sample-barcoded 5' priming and a J-beta primer mix drove a second PCR of about 6 to 12 cycles. TCRdb used MiXCR to reprocess the 5' RACE reads, holding one entry per CDR3 protein. The sample has about 1.5 million distinct CDR3 sequences, approximately 42% seen once. V lost 0 bases and J lost 4, with 14 bases in between. Germline CDR1 LGHNA, CDR2 YNFKEQ. The CDR3 runs to 16 residues. The clonotype was recovered from a woman between 18 and 29 years old in good health. The J gene is TRBJ2-3, the V gene TRBV4-2, with D perhaps TRBD1 (6 bases). Sequenced sample: blood. In DNA form, the CDR3 reads TGTGCCAGCAGCCAAGAGCAGGGGCTTCGTGCAGATACGCAGTATTTT. It translates to CASSQEQGLRADTQYF.